This is a list of T cell receptor beta chains from one sample in a study of cytomegalovirus exposure and HLA in healthy donors. The protocol was immunoSEQ multiplex PCR, while the TCRdb copy is restricted to in-frame clones and leaves out a portion. The table lists more than 95,000 clones, roughly 76% of them singletons, with more than 2.5% in the top ten. The sequenced sample was PBMCs. The receptors stem from a woman between 45 and 60 years old in good health and CMV-seronegative. Each CDR3 is given with its conserved first and last residue. D genes are given only for firm matches. Only some rows state a clone size, as once, few, many or a class for expanded clones.

j_call v_call d_call clone_size cdr3_aa cdr3_nt
TRBJ1-2 TRBV6-5 TRBD1 . CARGQGASYGYTF TGTGCCAGAGGACAGGGGGCATCCTATGGCTACACCTTC
TRBJ2-7 TRBV28 . once CASSYSFYEQYF TGTGCCAGCAGTTATTCTTTTTACGAGCAGTACTTC
TRBJ2-7 TRBV28 . . CASSLSTYEQYF TGTGCCAGCAGTTTGTCCACCTACGAGCAGTACTTC
TRBJ2-2 TRBV19 TRBD2 . CASSIAGGGTGELFF TGTGCCAGTAGTATAGCGGGAGGGGGTACCGGGGAGCTGTTTTTT
TRBJ2-6 TRBV28 TRBD1 . CASSGDRAGANVLTF TGTGCCAGCAGTGGCGACAGGGCCGGGGCCAACGTCCTGACTTTC
TRBJ2-7 TRBV7-9 TRBD2 . CASSPTSGRSLEQYF TGTGCCAGCAGCCCCACTAGCGGGAGATCTTTGGAGCAGTACTTC
TRBJ2-7 TRBV27 TRBD1 . CASSPTGQSYEQYF TGTGCCAGCAGTCCTACGGGACAGTCTTACGAGCAGTACTTC
TRBJ1-5 TRBV19 TRBD1 . CASSRTGEIQPQHF TGTGCCAGTAGCCGGACAGGGGAGATCCAGCCCCAGCATTTT
TRBJ2-7 TRBV27 TRBD1 . CASSPGTEVLF TGTGCCAGCTCTCCCGGGACAGAAGTCTTATTC
TRBJ2-3 TRBV30 . . CAWSTLGGLGNTQYF TGTGCCTGGAGTACCCTTGGAGGGTTGGGAAATACGCAGTATTTT
TRBJ2-7 TRBV6-5 . . CASRHRAIGSYEQYF TGTGCCAGCAGACACAGGGCAATTGGGTCCTACGAGCAGTACTTC
TRBJ2-3 TRBV6-1 TRBD1 . CASERTGSTDTQYF TGTGCCAGTGAAAGGACAGGGAGCACAGATACGCAGTATTTT
TRBJ1-2 TRBV19 TRBD1 . CATGNQGASGYTF TGTGCCACGGGGAACCAGGGGGCGAGTGGCTACACCTTC
TRBJ2-7 TRBV18 TRBD2 . CASSPRGLAVYEQYF TGTGCCAGCTCACCACGGGGACTAGCGGTCTACGAGCAGTACTTC
TRBJ2-4 TRBV21-1 . . CAIAGYAAKNIQYF TGTGCCATCGCGGGGTATGCAGCCAAAAACATTCAGTACTTC
TRBJ2-1 TRBV5-1 TRBD2 . CASSLASGAYNEQFF TGCGCCAGCAGCTTGGCTAGCGGAGCGTACAATGAGCAGTTCTTC
TRBJ2-7 TRBV28 . . CASSSIYEQYF TGTGCCAGCAGTTCGATTTACGAGCAGTACTTC
TRBJ1-1 TRBV5-8 . few CASSLELGWNTEAFF TGTGCCAGCAGCCTGGAGCTAGGATGGAACACTGAAGCTTTCTTT
TRBJ2-1 TRBV15 . . CATSVYSYTYNEQFF TGTGCCACCAGCGTTTATTCGTACACCTACAATGAGCAGTTCTTC
TRBJ2-6 TRBV28 . few CASSPIRRANVLTF TGTGCCAGCAGCCCTATCCGCAGGGCCAACGTCCTGACTTTC
TRBJ2-7 TRBV30 . few CAWSGVGRGYEQYF TGTGCCTGGAGCGGGGTCGGGAGAGGGTACGAGCAGTACTTC
TRBJ1-4 TRBV6-5 TRBD1 . CASRPQGDLKKLFF TGTGCCAGCAGACCACAGGGGGACCTCAAAAAACTGTTTTTT
TRBJ1-2 TRBV7-9 . . CASSLAGGDYGYTF TGTGCCAGCAGCCTCGCCGGGGGTGACTATGGCTACACCTTC
TRBJ2-2 TRBV27 TRBD1 . CASTGGTGELFF TGTGCCTCCACAGGGGGGACCGGGGAGCTGTTTTTT
TRBJ2-5 TRBV10-3 . . CAISLGAAETQYF TGTGCCATCAGTCTCGGAGCGGCGGAGACCCAGTACTTC
TRBJ1-6 TRBV28 TRBD1 . CASSTRQGNSPLHF TGTGCCAGCAGTACCCGACAGGGGAATTCACCCCTCCACTTT
TRBJ2-2 TRBV2 TRBD1 once CASSRQGEISGELFF TGTGCCAGCAGTCGACAGGGGGAAATATCCGGGGAGCTGTTTTTT
TRBJ1-6 TRBV5-1 TRBD1 . CASSLAGQGRSPLHF TGCGCCAGCAGCTTGGCGGGACAGGGGAGATCACCCCTCCACTTT
TRBJ2-5 TRBV28 TRBD1 . CASSSPADRDRGGETQYF TGTGCCAGCAGTTCCCCAGCGGACCGGGACAGGGGTGGGGAGACCCAGTACTTC
TRBJ1-1 TRBV4-3 . . CASSQDPIDSYEAFF TGCGCCAGCAGCCAAGACCCGATCGACAGTTATGAAGCTTTCTTT
TRBJ1-4 TRBV7-9 . . CASRPRDINEKLFF TGTGCCAGCAGACCCCGGGACATTAATGAAAAACTGTTTTTT
TRBJ2-3 TRBV7-2 . . CASSLVGGASTDTQYF TGTGCCAGCAGCTTAGTCGGCGGGGCTAGCACAGATACGCAGTATTTT
TRBJ2-3 TRBV4-3 TRBD2 . CASSVLAGVADTQYF TGCGCCAGCAGCGTTCTAGCGGGAGTAGCAGATACGCAGTATTTT
TRBJ2-7 TRBV10-3 TRBD2 . CAISLTSGSSYEQYF TGTGCCATCTCCCTTACTAGCGGAAGCTCCTACGAGCAGTACTTC
TRBJ1-5 TRBV19 . few CATGGRSYSNQPQHF TGTGCCACCGGCGGGAGGAGTTATAGCAATCAGCCCCAGCATTTT
TRBJ1-5 TRBV30 . . CAWSVGSNQPQHF TGTGCCTGGAGTGTCGGTTCCAATCAGCCCCAGCATTTT
TRBJ1-5 TRBV28 . . CASSLELNQPQHF TGTGCCAGCAGTTTAGAGCTGAATCAGCCCCAGCATTTT
TRBJ2-3 TRBV21-1 . . CASSNRQGEGQYF TGTGCCAGCAGCAATCGACAGGGGGAAGGCCAGTATTTT
TRBJ2-3 TRBV27 . . CASRTSSRTDTQYF TGTGCCAGCAGAACTAGCAGCCGCACAGATACGCAGTATTTT
TRBJ2-3 TRBV29-1 . . CSVDEESTDTQYF TGCAGCGTTGATGAGGAGAGCACAGATACGCAGTATTTT
TRBJ1-1 TRBV30 . few CAWTINRDTKAFF TGTGCCTGGACAATTAACCGGGACACAAAAGCTTTCTTT
TRBJ1-2 TRBV27 . . CASSLTGLGYTF TGTGCCAGCAGTCTTACAGGGCTCGGCTACACCTTC
TRBJ2-3 TRBV11-2 TRBD2 . CASSLDRAGGSFGTDTQYF TGTGCCAGCAGCTTAGATCGAGCGGGAGGGAGCTTTGGCACAGATACGCAGTATTTT
TRBJ2-1 TRBV5-6 TRBD2 once CASSFFGLVSYNEQFF TGTGCCAGCAGCTTCTTTGGACTAGTCTCATACAATGAGCAGTTCTTC
TRBJ2-3 TRBV5-1 . few CASSLAGAGTDTQYF TGCGCCAGCAGCTTGGCAGGGGCCGGCACAGATACGCAGTATTTT
TRBJ1-2 TRBV18 TRBD1 few CASSPVDRGDGYTF TGTGCCAGCTCACCAGTCGACAGGGGAGATGGCTACACCTTC
TRBJ2-7 TRBV4-3 TRBD2 few CASSQSSGAYYEQYF TGCGCCAGCAGCCAATCTAGCGGGGCTTACTACGAGCAGTACTTC
TRBJ2-2 TRBV18 . few CASSPPIGRGTGELFF TGTGCCAGCTCACCACCGATAGGGCGGGGCACCGGGGAGCTGTTTTTT
TRBJ2-7 TRBV2 TRBD1 . CASSERTGGYEQYF TGTGCCAGCAGTGAACGGACAGGGGGCTACGAGCAGTACTTC
TRBJ1-2 TRBV11-2 . few CASSLRGMDGYTF TGTGCCAGCAGCCTCCGGGGGATGGATGGCTACACCTTC
TRBJ1-5 TRBV30 TRBD1 once CAWSEGAGQPQHF TGTGCCTGGAGTGAGGGGGCAGGTCAGCCCCAGCATTTT
TRBJ2-3 TRBV2 TRBD2 . CASKGLAGGDTQYF TGTGCCAGCAAGGGACTAGCGGGAGGAGATACGCAGTATTTT
TRBJ2-2 TRBV11-3 TRBD1 . CASSLGQGSTGELFF TGTGCCAGCAGCTTGGGACAGGGGTCCACCGGGGAGCTGTTTTTT
TRBJ2-3 TRBV7-6 . . CASSLDPGITQYF TGTGCCAGCAGCTTGGACCCGGGAATTACGCAGTATTTT
TRBJ2-3 TRBV7-8 TRBD2 . CASSFGGADTQYF TGTGCCAGCAGCTTTGGGGGGGCAGATACGCAGTATTTT
TRBJ2-1 TRBV30 . . CASGQSYNEQFF TGTGCCTCCGGACAGTCCTACAATGAGCAGTTCTTC
TRBJ2-2 TRBV9 TRBD1 . CASSVTGTGSTGELFF TGTGCCAGCAGCGTAACCGGGACAGGGAGCACCGGGGAGCTGTTTTTT